The 9 T cell receptor beta chains listed next were all sequenced from one sample in a study of cytomegalovirus exposure and HLA in healthy donors. Both 60 Vbeta primers and 13 Jbeta primers went into the PCR. The data were produced by immunoSEQ multiplex PCR, yet TCRdb's version contains in-frame clones alone and is incomplete. The sample holds about 150,000 clones, more than 65% seen once. Material for sequencing was PBMCs. Receptor source: a man aged 50 to 59 in good health and CMV-seropositive.

V usage is TRBV28 and J usage is TRBJ1-4; TRBD1 matches 7 bases. Germline assignment: CDR1 MDHEN and CDR2 SYDVKM. This CDR3 comprises 15 residues. V trimming: 5 bases; J trimming: 2 bases; junction bases outside the gene matches: 5. CDR3 in amino acids: CASSRGTDTNEKLFF. The CDR3 nucleotides read TGTGCCAGCAGTCGCGGGACAGATACTAATGAAAAACTGTTTTTT. Complete variable domain (other parts from reference TRBV28 and TRBJ1-4): DVKVTQSSRYLVKRTGEKVFLECVQDMDHENMFWYRQDPGLGLRLIYFSYDVKMKEKGDIPEGYSVSREKKERFSLILESASTNQTSMYLCASSRGTDTNEKLFFGSGTQLSVL.

The genes are TRBV2 and TRBJ1-1, with TRBD1 identical over 9 bases. V was pared by 7 bases and J by 1 base, with 4 bases of the junction left unmatched. This CDR3 has 14 amino acids. Per germline, CDR1 SNHLY and CDR2 FYNNEI. This CDR3 is CASIPTGGNTEAFF. CDR3 in DNA: TGTGCCAGCATTCCGACAGGGGGGAACACTGAAGCTTTCTTT.

This chain connects TRBV5-1 to TRBJ2-3; weak D call: TRBD1 (6 bases). The CDR3 has 14 residues. The germline V gene has CDR1 SGHRS and CDR2 YFSETQ. The ends were cut back, 4 bases at V and 1 base at J, with 10 bases in the middle. The CDR3 reads CASSGGRGTDTQYF. The DNA of the CDR3 is TGCGCCAGCAGCGGGGGCCGAGGCACAGATACGCAGTATTTT.

The chain carries TRBV6-1 and TRBJ1-1; TRBD1 matches at 9 bases. V dropped 5 bases and J dropped 1; count of bases not matched to a gene: 5. The germline gives CDR1 MNHNS, CDR2 SASEGT. This CDR3 contains 15 residues. CDR3 protein: CASSKDRGKNTEAFF. For the CDR3, the DNA is TGTGCCAGCAGTAAGGACAGGGGAAAGAACACTGAAGCTTTCTTT.

The rearrangement uses TRBV28 and TRBJ2-1; 7 positions agree with TRBD2. V shed 2 bases and J 7 bases; nucleotides not matched to a gene: 17. Germline assignment: CDR1 MDHEN and CDR2 SYDVKM. CDR3 length equals 18 residues. The chain's CDR3 is CASSLISLGGRAGNEQFF. The DNA for the CDR3 is TGTGCCAGCAGTTTAATTTCCCTTGGGGGGAGGGCGGGGAATGAGCAGTTCTTC. Supplemented by reference TRBV28 and TRBJ2-1, the full variable domain reads DVKVTQSSRYLVKRTGEKVFLECVQDMDHENMFWYRQDPGLGLRLIYFSYDVKMKEKGDIPEGYSVSREKKERFSLILESASTNQTSMYLCASSLISLGGRAGNEQFFGPGTRLTVL.

The V call is TRBV5-4, the J call TRBJ2-1, with 13 bases matching TRBD2. Germline-derived CDR1 and CDR2 are SGHNT and YYREEE (reference sequence). This CDR3 contains 15 residues. With V trimmed by 4 bases and J by 10 bases, 8 bases remained unmatched. The CDR3, as DNA: TGTGCCAGCAGCCCAACTAGCGGGAGGGCCGACGAGCAGTTCTTC. As protein: CASSPTSGRADEQFF.

This clone appeared once. The chain combines TRBV27 with TRBJ2-1, with TRBD1 identical over 11 bases. Germline lookup yields CDR1 MNHEY and CDR2 SMNVEV (reference sequence). The CDR3 spans 20 residues. V trimming: 3 bases; J trimming: 4 bases; junction bases outside the gene matches: 17. The CDR3 DNA reads as TGTGCCAGCAGTTTCTCGGACAGGGGGCTCCTTCCCAGAACTTACAATGAGCAGTTCTTC. Protein product: CASSFSDRGLLPRTYNEQFF.

This sequence joins TRBV7-9 and TRBJ1-4; weak D call: TRBD1 (5 bases). In germline, CDR1 is SEHNR, CDR2 FQNEAQ (reference sequence). V lost 8 bases and J lost 7, with 14 bases in between. This CDR3 contains 13 residues. The CDR3 loop is CASSRGGVEKLFF. CDR3 sequence (DNA): TGTGCCAGCTCTAGAGGAGGGGTTGAAAAACTGTTTTTT.

The chain couples TRBV6-1 to TRBJ2-4; TRBD1 matches 9 bases. The germline gives CDR1 MNHNS, CDR2 SASEGT. The V segment lost 6 bases and the J segment 8 bases; nucleotides outside the gene matches: 5. The CDR3 runs to 13 residues. The CDR3 reads CASSGTGRDIQYF. In nucleotides, the CDR3 is TGTGCCAGCAGCGGGACAGGGAGAGACATTCAGTACTTC.